What follows are 14 T cell receptor beta chains derived from one specimen sequenced in a study of regulatory T cells in long-lasting Graves disease (dated by TCRdb to about 2021). Preparation of the library involved multiplex PCR. Instrument used: Illumina HiSeq 4000. To build TCR beta libraries, CDR3 regions were amplified by Arm-PCR using iRepertoire HTBI primers. TCRdb reprocessing: public reads trimmed at Q25 with fastp, clones called with MiXCR, in-frame beta chains kept. Each CDR3 protein gets just one entry, which takes the most common genes and DNA from the rows behind it. For this sample there are 240,000 or so distinct CDR3 sequences; 20% to 25% appear just once. Together, the top ten hold approximately 15% of the sample. The sample's time point label, in plain terms: newly diagnosed GD, antithyroid drugs for less than 3 months. RNA was extracted from PBMCs in TRIzol for both TCR sequencing and RNA sequencing.

The sequencing here drew on peripheral blood mononuclear cells (PBMCs), taken at new diagnosis, from a patient treated with antithyroid drugs. The receptors come from a female donor with Graves disease.

V and J are TRBV20-1 and TRBJ2-7; possibly TRBD1 for D (6 bases). Between the trimmed V and J ends, which lost 3 bases and 0 bases, there was a span of 15 bases. The CDR3 extends over 15 amino acids. Germline values: CDR1 DFQATT, CDR2 SNEGSKA (reference sequence). CDR3 coding DNA: TGCAGTGCTAGCTCCGGGACAAGAAGCTCCTACGAGCAGTACTTC. Translated: CSASSGTRSSYEQYF.

A remark on this clonotype: A much larger clonotype is one base distant, so this may be a read error. The chain employs TRBV24-1 and TRBJ1-2, with 11 bases identical to TRBD1. The junction had 1 base not matched to a gene; V was cut back by 3 bases and J by 2 bases. The V gene's germline CDR1 is KGHDR and CDR2 SFDVKD. The CDR3 runs 15 residues. CDR3 residues: CATSDRDRGNYGYTF. DNA of the CDR3: TGTGCCACCAGTGATCGGGACAGGGGGAACTATGGCTACACCTTC.

This clonotype occurred many times. The V gene is TRBV20-1, the J gene TRBJ2-5; 12 positions agree with TRBD2. CDR1 is DFQATT, CDR2 SNEGSKA, per germline (reference sequence). V dropped 4 bases and J dropped 4; count of bases not matched to a gene: 7. CDR3 size: 15 residues. CDR3 region: CSANPTSGRSETQYF. The CDR3 DNA sequence: TGCAGTGCTAACCCGACTAGCGGGAGATCAGAGACCCAGTACTTC.

The chain is built from TRBV6-2 or TRBV6-3 and TRBJ1-4, with D uncertain. From germline, CDR1 is MNHEY and CDR2 SVGEGT. The CDR3 has 11 amino acids. Trimming shortened V by 3 bases and J by 8 bases, and 4 bases separated the two germline ends. The CDR3 is CASSYLEKLFF. In DNA form, the CDR3 reads TGTGCCAGCAGTTATCTGGAAAAACTGTTTTTT.

This clonotype was seen ten or more times. This rearrangement joins TRBV6-1 to TRBJ2-5; a weak D match, TRBD2 (6 bases). Per germline, CDR1 MNHNS and CDR2 SASEGT. The CDR3 is 15 amino acids. The germline V and J ends were trimmed by 7 bases and 2 bases, with 17 bases remaining between them. Here the CDR3 reads CASKEGVLAQETQYF. CDR3 sequence (DNA): TGTGCCAGCAAGGAGGGCGTATTAGCGCAAGAGACCCAGTACTTC.

V and J are TRBV6-2 or TRBV6-3 and TRBJ2-1, with TRBD2 matching over 10 bases. Trimming removed 4 bases from V and 9 bases from J; junction bases left unmatched: 12. The CDR3 covers 16 residues. CDR1 and CDR2 from the germline V gene are MNHEY and SVGEGT. The CDR3 coding sequence is TGTGCCAGCAGTTTGGCTAGCGGGAGAGGTGGTGGTGAGCAGTTCTTC. This sequence encodes CASSLASGRGGGEQFF.

The chain carries TRBV7-8 and TRBJ2-5; 8 bases are shared with TRBD1. The DNA end is a closer match to TRBJ2-7, so the J assignment may be wrong. CDR1 SGHVS and CDR2 FQNEAQ come from the germline V gene. The CDR3 is made up of 14 amino acids. The DNA of the CDR3 is TGTGCCAGCAGCCCCCGGACAGGGTACTACGAGCAGTACTTC. This encodes CASSPRTGYYEQYF.

This clonotype was picked up many times. The V and J genes are TRBV20-1 and TRBJ1-3; D gene uncertain. Trimming took off 6 bases at V and 0 bases at J, with 9 bases between the two ends. The germline V gene encodes CDR1 DFQATT and CDR2 SNEGSKA (reference sequence). CDR3 length: 13 amino acids. Here the CDR3 DNA reads TGCAGTGCCCGAGGGATCTCTGGAAACACCATATATTTT. Protein sequence: CSARGISGNTIYF.

This chain connects TRBV6-4 to TRBJ1-6; possible D gene TRBD1, 6 bases. In germline, CDR1 is MRHNA, CDR2 SNTAGT. V lost 6 bases and J 0 bases, leaving 9 bases between the germline ends. The CDR3 length is 15 residues. The CDR3 DNA reads as TGTGCCAGCAGCCCAGGGGACTCCTATAATTCACCCCTCCACTTT. Translated, it gives CASSPGDSYNSPLHF.

Here the CDR3 DNA reads TGTGCCAGCAGCTTCAACAGGGCTTTACCTTTCTTC. Its protein is CASSFNRALPFF. The chain combines TRBV13 with TRBJ2-1; possible D gene TRBD1, 6 bases. This CDR3 is built from 12 residues. Per the germline V gene, CDR1 is PRHDT and CDR2 is FYEKMQ (reference sequence). Trimming took off 3 bases at V and 16 bases at J, with 16 bases between the two ends.

Ten or more counts support this clonotype. V and J are TRBV18 and TRBJ2-1, with unresolved D. The CDR3 sequence is 13 residues long. Germline CDR1 KGHSH, CDR2 LQKENI. V shed 3 bases and J shed 8 bases, with 11 bases lying between them. The CDR3 spells CASSPARYYEQFF. CDR3 in DNA: TGTGCCAGCTCACCGGCACGTTATTATGAGCAGTTCTTC. The variable domain in full, with the rest retrieved from reference TRBV18 and TRBJ2-1, is NAGVMQNPRHLVRRRGQEARLRCSPMKGHSHVYWYRQLPEEGLKFMVYLQKENIIDESGMPKERFSAEFPKEGPSILRIQQVVRGDSAAYFCASSPARYYEQFFGPGTRLTVL.

This clonotype was counted ten times or more. The chain carries TRBV7-6 and TRBJ2-2; tentative D call: TRBD1 (5 bases). In germline, CDR1 is SGHVS, CDR2 FNYEAQ. V dropped 4 bases and J dropped 5 bases, with 11 bases sitting between them. The CDR3 contains 14 residues. This chain's CDR3 is CASSSLRDTGELFF. The CDR3 DNA follows: TGTGCCAGCAGCTCCCTCAGGGATACCGGGGAGCTGTTTTTT.

The table lists this clonotype with many counts. The V and J genes are TRBV20-1 and TRBJ2-7; TRBD2 is a possible D gene (7 bases). The V and J ends lost 3 bases and 2 bases respectively, with 11 bases between them. Per the germline V gene, CDR1 is DFQATT and CDR2 is SNEGSKA (reference sequence). This CDR3 has 13 residues. The CDR3 coding sequence is TGCAGTGCTAGCGGGGGGCAGACCTACGAGCAGTACTTC. Translating gives CSASGGQTYEQYF.

The V call is TRBV19, the J call TRBJ2-2, with 10 positions matching TRBD2. The CDR3 is 16 amino acids. J was trimmed by 0 bases and V by 4 bases; bases with no gene match: 2. Looked up from germline, CDR1 is LNHDA and CDR2 is SQIVND (reference sequence). The CDR3 reads CASSTGLAPNTGELFF. CDR3 in DNA: TGTGCCAGTAGTACGGGACTAGCGCCGAACACCGGGGAGCTGTTTTTT.